The present TCR beta chain was sequenced within a study of tumor-infiltrating lymphocytes in primary liver carcinoma. Study information: Enrolled patients were male and female, aged 30 to 69 years. The study, taken as a whole, reports: Pairs comparing tumor with adjacent tissue or blood overlapped less than pairs drawn from tumor regions.

With around 490 ng total RNA as template and a constant-region primer, TCR beta cDNA was made. Libraries for TCR beta were built through three nested multiplex PCR rounds, which together made up a slightly modified ARM-PCR procedure. Both of the initial two PCR rounds ran for about 9 cycles and employed TRBV1-TRBV30 forward primers alongside a C-beta reverse primer. From the multiplex PCR reads, TCRdb called clonotypes with MiXCR, one entry per CDR3 protein. The sample records approximately 320,000 distinct CDR3 sequences, about 50% being singletons. This clonotype has more than one count but fewer than ten. Its antigen remains unidentified. Without the conserved terminal phenylalanine or tryptophan, this CDR3 likely stems from a read error. The CDR3 runs 13 residues. Germline V gene data show CDR1 as SQVTM and CDR2 as ANQGSEA. V was clipped by 4 bases and J by 2 bases, with 11 bases between them. Germline DNA was also extracted, while the blood RNA originated from unsorted whole blood.

The sequenced sample was peripheral blood. The genes are TRBV29-1 and TRBJ1-2; D unresolved. The sequence came from a woman under 40 with primary liver carcinoma and hepatitis B virus infection. CDR3 coding DNA: TGCAGCGTTGGGGTGGGAGGCAACTATGGCTACACCCTC. This translates into CSVGVGGNYGYTL.